What follows is one TCR beta chain and its context. The antigen is undetermined. The data were obtained in a study of Ad26.COV2.S vaccination and SARS-CoV-2 variants. The CDR3 runs to 13 residues. Germline V lookup: CDR1 SGHRS, CDR2 YFSETQ. V gave up 5 bases and J gave up 6 bases, with 12 bases separating them. The repertoire was sequenced with immunoSEQ multiplex PCR; TCRdb's copy has only in-frame clones and lacks some. The sample carries about 350,000 clones, about 90% recorded once. Findings and limits, study-wide: Vaccinees reportedly had broad spike-specific CD8+ and CD4+ T cell responses. Vaccinees showed greater spike-specific TCR breadth than placebo recipients. Placebo and vaccine recipients had non-spike TCR breadth that was similar.

The receptor was isolated from a human donor who had recovered from COVID-19. This chain uses TRBV5-1 with TRBJ2-4, with D perhaps matching TRBD2 (6 bases). Sample: peripheral blood, taken after recovery from COVID-19. CDR3 nucleotide sequence: TGCGCCAGCAGTCCGGGACTCGGAAACATTCAGTACTTC. Translation gives CASSPGLGNIQYF.